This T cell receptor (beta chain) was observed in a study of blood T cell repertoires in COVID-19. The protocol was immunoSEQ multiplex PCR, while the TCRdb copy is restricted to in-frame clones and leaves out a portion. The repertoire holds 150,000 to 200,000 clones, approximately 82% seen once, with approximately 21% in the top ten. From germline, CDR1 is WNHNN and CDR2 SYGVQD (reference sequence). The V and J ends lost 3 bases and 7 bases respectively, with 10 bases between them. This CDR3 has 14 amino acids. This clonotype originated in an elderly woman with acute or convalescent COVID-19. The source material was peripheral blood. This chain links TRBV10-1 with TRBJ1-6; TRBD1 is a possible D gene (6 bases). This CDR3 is CASSDGGRNSPLHF. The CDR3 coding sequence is TGCGCCAGCAGTGATGGGGGCCGCAATTCACCCCTCCACTTT.